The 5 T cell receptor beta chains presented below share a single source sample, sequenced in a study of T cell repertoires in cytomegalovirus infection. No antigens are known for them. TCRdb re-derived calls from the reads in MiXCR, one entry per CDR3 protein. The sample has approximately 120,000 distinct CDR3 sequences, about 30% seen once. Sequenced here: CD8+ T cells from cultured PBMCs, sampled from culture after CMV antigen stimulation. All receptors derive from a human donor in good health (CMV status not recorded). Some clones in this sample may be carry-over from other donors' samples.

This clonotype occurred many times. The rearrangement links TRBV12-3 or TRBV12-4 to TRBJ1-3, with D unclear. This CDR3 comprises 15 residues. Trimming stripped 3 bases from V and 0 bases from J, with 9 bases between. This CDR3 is CASSLGAYSGNTIYF. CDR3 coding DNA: TGTGCCAGCAGTTTGGGCGCTTACTCTGGAAACACCATATATTTT.

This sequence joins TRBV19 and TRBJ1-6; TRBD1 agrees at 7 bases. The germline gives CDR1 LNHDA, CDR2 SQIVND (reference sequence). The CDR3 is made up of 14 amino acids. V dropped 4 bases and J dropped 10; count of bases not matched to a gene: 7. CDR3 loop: CASSTTGVGSPLHF. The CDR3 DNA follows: TGTGCCAGTAGTACCACAGGGGTCGGATCACCCCTCCACTTT.

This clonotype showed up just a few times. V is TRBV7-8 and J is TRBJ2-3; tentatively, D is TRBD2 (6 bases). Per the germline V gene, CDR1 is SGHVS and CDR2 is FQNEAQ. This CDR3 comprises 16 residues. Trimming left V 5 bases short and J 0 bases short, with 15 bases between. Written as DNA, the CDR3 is TGTGCCAGCAGCGTCCAGGACGCGGGAAGCACAGATACGCAGTATTTT. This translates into CASSVQDAGSTDTQYF.

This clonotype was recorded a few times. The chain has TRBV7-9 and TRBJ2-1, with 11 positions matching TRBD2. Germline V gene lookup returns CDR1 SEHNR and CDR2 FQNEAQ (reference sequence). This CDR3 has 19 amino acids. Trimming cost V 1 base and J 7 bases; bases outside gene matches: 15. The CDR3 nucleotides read TGTGCCAGCAGCTTAGGGGTTTTGTCTAGCGGGGGGCGTTGGAATGAGCAGTTCTTC. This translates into CASSLGVLSSGGRWNEQFF.

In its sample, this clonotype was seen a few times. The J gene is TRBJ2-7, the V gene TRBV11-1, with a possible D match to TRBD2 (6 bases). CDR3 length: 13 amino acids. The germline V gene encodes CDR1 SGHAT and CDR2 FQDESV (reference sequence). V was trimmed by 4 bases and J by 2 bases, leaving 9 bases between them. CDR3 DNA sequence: TGTGCCAGCAGCTGGGACTTAACCTACGAGCAGTACTTC. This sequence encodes CASSWDLTYEQYF.